This is a list of T cell receptor beta chains from one sample in a study of brain metastases from non-small cell lung cancer. Assay: immunoSEQ multiplex PCR; the TCRdb copy retains only in-frame clones and omits some. The sample has more than 14,000 clones, around 83% seen once; the top ten hold 7.5% to 8%. The source material was primary lung tumor tissue. The receptor set was obtained from a donor at least 40 years old with non-small cell lung cancer. CDR3s include the opening cysteine and the closing phenylalanine or tryptophan. The order of the fields is V gene, D gene, J gene, CDR3 protein, CDR3 DNA. A D gene is named only where the DNA matches it firmly.

V: TRBV6-1; D: -; J: TRBJ1-3; CDR3: CASSEAGERGRRNTIYF; DNA: TGTGCCAGCAGTGAAGCTGGAGAACGCGGACGTAGAAACACCATATATTTT
V: TRBV3-1/TRBV3-2; D: -; J: TRBJ2-5; CDR3: CASSLNAAASGTQYF; DNA: TGTGCCAGCAGCCTGAACGCGGCGGCCTCGGGAACCCAGTACTTC
V: TRBV19; D: TRBD1; J: TRBJ2-3; CDR3: CATTQGARTDTQYF; DNA: TGTGCCACCACCCAGGGGGCCCGCACAGATACGCAGTATTTT
V: TRBV3-1/TRBV3-2; D: TRBD2; J: TRBJ2-7; CDR3: CASSRIAGAYEQYF; DNA: TGTGCCAGCAGCCGAATAGCGGGGGCCTACGAGCAGTACTTC
V: TRBV15; D: -; J: TRBJ2-3; CDR3: CATSKETSVGTDTQYF; DNA: TGTGCCACCAGCAAGGAAACCTCAGTGGGCACAGATACGCAGTATTTT
V: TRBV30; D: -; J: TRBJ2-7; CDR3: CAWSPMGYEQYF; DNA: TGTGCCTGGAGTCCCATGGGGTACGAGCAGTACTTC
V: TRBV7-9; D: -; J: TRBJ2-1; CDR3: CASSLKANEQFF; DNA: TGTGCCAGCAGCTTAAAGGCCAATGAGCAGTTCTTC
V: TRBV5-6; D: TRBD1; J: TRBJ1-5; CDR3: CASSLGDRGLQPQHF; DNA: TGTGCCAGCAGCTTGGGGGACAGGGGGCTGCAGCCCCAGCATTTT
V: TRBV3-1/TRBV3-2; D: TRBD1; J: TRBJ1-1; CDR3: CASSQGTGVEAFF; DNA: TGTGCCAGCAGCCAAGGGACAGGAGTTGAAGCTTTCTTT
V: TRBV7-7; D: TRBD1; J: TRBJ2-5; CDR3: CASRPMGQHQETQYF; DNA: TGTGCCAGCAGGCCTATGGGACAGCACCAAGAGACCCAGTACTTC
V: TRBV30; D: -; J: TRBJ1-3; CDR3: CAWSREGNPSGNTIYF; DNA: TGTGCCTGGAGTAGGGAAGGGAATCCCTCTGGAAACACCATATATTTT
V: TRBV20-1; D: -; J: TRBJ1-5; CDR3: CSASRGGRDNQPQHF; DNA: TGCAGTGCTAGTCGGGGCGGGCGGGACAATCAGCCCCAGCATTTT
V: TRBV14; D: -; J: TRBJ1-2; CDR3: CASSQHQGPHGYTF; DNA: TGTGCCAGCAGCCAGCATCAGGGACCGCATGGCTACACCTTC